This TCR beta chain was sequenced for a study of T cell repertoires in cytomegalovirus infection. Study-wide points: HLA-C-restricted CMV-specific TCR beta clonotypes prevailed in the ex vivo response. CMV carriers with the relevant HLA were identified by cumulative public TCR beta family frequency.

TCRdb independently ran MiXCR on the reads; one entry per CDR3 protein. The data contain about 500,000 distinct CDR3 sequences, roughly 34% of them singletons. Concerning this clonotype itself: Its antigen is not known.

The CDR3 has 14 amino acids. CDR1 is MDHEN and CDR2 is SYDVKM in the germline V gene. V lost 7 bases and J lost 6, with 16 bases in between. This chain uses TRBV28 with TRBJ1-5; D perhaps matches TRBD1 (6 bases). Sequenced material: cultured PBMCs, taken from culture after CMV antigen stimulation. The clonotype was recovered from a human donor in good health (CMV status not recorded). Some clones in this sample may be carry-over from other donors' samples. CDR3 sequence reads: CASITGQRGQPQHF. The CDR3 nucleotides read TGTGCCAGCATCACCGGACAGCGGGGTCAGCCCCAGCATTTT.